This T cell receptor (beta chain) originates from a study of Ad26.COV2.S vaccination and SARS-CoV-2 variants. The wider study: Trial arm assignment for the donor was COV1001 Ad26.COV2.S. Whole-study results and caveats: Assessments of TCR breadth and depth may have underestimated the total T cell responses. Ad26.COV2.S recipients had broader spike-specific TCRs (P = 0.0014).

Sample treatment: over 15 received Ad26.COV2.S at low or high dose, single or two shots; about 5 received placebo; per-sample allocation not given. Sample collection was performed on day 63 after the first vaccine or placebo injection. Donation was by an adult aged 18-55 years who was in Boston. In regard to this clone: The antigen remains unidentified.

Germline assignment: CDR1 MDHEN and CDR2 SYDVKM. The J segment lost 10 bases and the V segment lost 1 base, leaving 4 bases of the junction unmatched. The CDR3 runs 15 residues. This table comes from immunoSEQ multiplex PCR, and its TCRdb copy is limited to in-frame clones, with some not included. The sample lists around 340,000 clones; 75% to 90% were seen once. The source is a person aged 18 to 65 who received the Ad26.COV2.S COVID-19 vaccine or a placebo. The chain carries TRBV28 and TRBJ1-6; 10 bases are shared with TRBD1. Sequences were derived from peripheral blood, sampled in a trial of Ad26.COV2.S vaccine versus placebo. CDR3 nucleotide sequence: TGTGCCAGCAGTTTATCGGGGACAGGGGTATCACCCCTCCACTTT. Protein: CASSLSGTGVSPLHF.